Given below is one TCR beta chain in context. Its antigen is undetermined. The entry originates in a study of shared clonotypes between healthy human individuals. Study-level results: There were few donors, and this limited the genetic and exposure-history diversity represented. Donor clonotype sharing was expected to depend on sequencing depth. Among a few donors, approximately 4.6% of naive CD4 clonotypes were found in common.

V was trimmed by 1 base and J by 5 bases, leaving 14 bases between them. Germline-derived CDR1 and CDR2 are SGHAT and FQNNGV. The CDR3 length is 15 residues. Every immunoSEQ plate was one replicate of a subset's evenly spread DNA. Produced via immunoSEQ multiplex PCR; TCRdb's table is partial and in-frame only. The sample gives more than 900,000 clones, about four fifths of which show up once; 0.5% to 0.65% is in the top ten. The specimen was memory CD4+ T cells from PBMCs. Subset reported: CD45RA-negative fraction. The rearrangement links TRBV11-2 to TRBJ2-5, with D maybe TRBD2 (6 bases). The clonotype originates from a man aged 18-30 years in good health. Some clones in this sample may be carry-over from other donors' samples. The CDR3 region is CASSLGSRGSETQYF. In DNA form, the CDR3 reads TGTGCCAGCAGCTTAGGGTCCCGGGGGTCGGAGACCCAGTACTTC.